Detailed here is one TCR beta chain. As yet, its antigen is unknown. Given a much more abundant clone one base away, this may be a read error. Transcripts of RNA were the source for amplifying TCR beta CDR3 regions. RT-PCR in the first round used HTBI primers; a second-round multiplex PCR followed. One entry per CDR3 protein, called by TCRdb with MiXCR from the multiplex PCR reads. The table records over a million distinct CDR3 sequences, 35% to 45% of them present only once. These data originate in a study of Graves' ophthalmopathy and Graves' hyperthyroidism. Study-wide findings and caveats: Blood contained most expanded thyroid clonotypes exceeding 0.001 frequency.

The CDR3 consists of 15 residues. Germline V gene data show CDR1 as SGHRS and CDR2 as YFSETQ. V was clipped by 4 bases and J by 3 bases; unmatched bases: 8. V is TRBV5-1 and J is TRBJ2-5, with 8 nucleotides matching TRBD1. Source material: peripheral blood or thyroid tissue (not recorded which). The TCR sequence derives from an adult man with Graves' hyperthyroidism. The CDR3 bases are TGCGCCAGCAGCGGAGGGGACAGGAAAAAAGAGACCCAGTACTTC. Its protein is CASSGGDRKKETQYF.